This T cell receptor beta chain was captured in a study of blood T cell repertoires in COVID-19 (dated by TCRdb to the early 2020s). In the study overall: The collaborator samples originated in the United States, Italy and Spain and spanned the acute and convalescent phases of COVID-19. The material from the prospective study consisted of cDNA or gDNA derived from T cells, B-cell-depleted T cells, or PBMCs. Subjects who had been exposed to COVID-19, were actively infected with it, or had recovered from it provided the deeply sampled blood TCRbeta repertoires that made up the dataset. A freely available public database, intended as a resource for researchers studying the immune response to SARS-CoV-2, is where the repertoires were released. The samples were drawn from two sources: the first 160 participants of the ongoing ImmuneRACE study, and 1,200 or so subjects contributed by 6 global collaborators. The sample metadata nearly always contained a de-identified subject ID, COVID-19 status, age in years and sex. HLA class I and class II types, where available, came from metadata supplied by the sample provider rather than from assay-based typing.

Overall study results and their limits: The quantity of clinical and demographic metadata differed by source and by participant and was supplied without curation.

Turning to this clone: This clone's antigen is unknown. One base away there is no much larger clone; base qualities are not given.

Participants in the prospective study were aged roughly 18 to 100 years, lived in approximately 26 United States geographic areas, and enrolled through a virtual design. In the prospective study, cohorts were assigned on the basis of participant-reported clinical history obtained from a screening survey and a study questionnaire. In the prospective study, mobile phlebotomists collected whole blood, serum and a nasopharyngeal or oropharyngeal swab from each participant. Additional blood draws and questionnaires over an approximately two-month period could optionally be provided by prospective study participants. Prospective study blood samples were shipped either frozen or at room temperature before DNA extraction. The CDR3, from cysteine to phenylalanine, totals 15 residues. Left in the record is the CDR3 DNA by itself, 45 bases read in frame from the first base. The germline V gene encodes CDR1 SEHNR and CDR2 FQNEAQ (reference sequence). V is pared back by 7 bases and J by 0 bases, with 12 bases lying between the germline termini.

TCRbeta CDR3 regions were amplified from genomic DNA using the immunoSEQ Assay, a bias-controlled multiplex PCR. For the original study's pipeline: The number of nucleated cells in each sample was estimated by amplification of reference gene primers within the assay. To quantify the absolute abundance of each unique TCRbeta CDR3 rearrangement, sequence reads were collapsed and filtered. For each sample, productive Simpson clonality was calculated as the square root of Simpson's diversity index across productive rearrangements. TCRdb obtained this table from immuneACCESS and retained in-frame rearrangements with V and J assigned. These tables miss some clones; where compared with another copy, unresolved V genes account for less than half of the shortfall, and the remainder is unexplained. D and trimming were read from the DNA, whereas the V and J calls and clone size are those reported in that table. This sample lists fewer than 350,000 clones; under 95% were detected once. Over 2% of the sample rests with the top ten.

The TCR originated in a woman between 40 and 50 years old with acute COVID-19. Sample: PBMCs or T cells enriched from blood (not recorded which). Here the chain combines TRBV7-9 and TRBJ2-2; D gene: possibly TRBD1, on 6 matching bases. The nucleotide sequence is TGTGCCAGCACCCCAGGGGATTCGAACACCGGGGAGCTGTTTTTT. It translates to CASTPGDSNTGELFF.